Presented here are 24 T cell receptor beta chains from one specimen sequenced in a study of regulatory T cells in long-lasting Graves disease. The TCR beta library used iRepertoire HTBI primers with Arm-PCR amplification of CDR3. Using its own MiXCR run on the multiplex PCR reads, TCRdb lists one record per CDR3 protein. This table has hundreds of thousands of distinct CDR3 sequences, around 15% appearing once. Time point defined: newly diagnosed GD, antithyroid drugs for less than 3 months. From RNA extracted from PBMCs, the TCR library was made. These sequences were also reported in another study, on T cells in Graves' hyperthyroidism and ophthalmopathy.

Here the sequenced sample was peripheral blood mononuclear cells (PBMCs), taken at new diagnosis, from a patient treated with antithyroid drugs. The receptors here all came from a middle-aged man with Graves disease.

Regarding this clonotype: This sequence may be a read error, since a much larger clone differs from it by one base. The rearrangement joins TRBV28 to TRBJ1-5; 7 bases line up with TRBD1. The CDR3 runs to 14 residues. V was pared by 9 bases and J by 7 bases, with 12 bases of the junction left unmatched. Germline V lookup: CDR1 MDHEN, CDR2 SYDVKM. The CDR3 nucleotides are TGTGCCAGTTCCACGACAGGGTGGCGGCAGCCCCAGCATTTT. Protein product: CASSTTGWRQPQHF. The full variable domain, rest sourced from reference TRBV28 and TRBJ1-5, is DVKVTQSSRYLVKRTGEKVFLECVQDMDHENMFWYRQDPGLGLRLIYFSYDVKMKEKGDIPEGYSVSREKKERFSLILESASTNQTSMYLCASSTTGWRQPQHFGDGTRLSIL.

The chain couples TRBV25-1 to TRBJ1-2, with a tentative D call TRBD1 (5 bases). Looked up from germline, CDR1 is MGHDK and CDR2 is SYGVNS. CDR3 length: 14 residues. Trimming removed 1 base at V and 7 bases at J, with 13 bases between. CDR3 amino acids: CASSEWRGMGGYTF. The CDR3 DNA is TGTGCCAGCAGTGAATGGAGGGGTATGGGTGGCTACACCTTC.

The chain has TRBV20-1 and TRBJ1-2; D is unclear. Trimming cost V 0 bases and J 4 bases, with 9 bases left between them. The germline CDR1 and CDR2 sequences are DFQATT and SNEGSKA (reference sequence). This CDR3 comprises 13 residues. DNA of the CDR3: TGCAGTGCTAGAGATCCGGCGATCTATGGCTACACCTTC. As protein: CSARDPAIYGYTF.

This clonotype was seen at least ten times. V and J are TRBV18 and TRBJ2-7; 12 bases agree with TRBD1. Per the germline V gene, CDR1 is KGHSH and CDR2 is LQKENI. V lost 8 bases, J lost 3 bases, and 11 bases stayed unmatched. CDR3 length equals 16 residues. CDR3 sequence: CASNSQGTGGGYEQYF. CDR3 bases: TGTGCCAGCAATTCACAAGGGACAGGGGGCGGCTACGAGCAGTACTTC.

The J gene is TRBJ1-1, the V gene TRBV5-1; perhaps TRBD1 as D (5 bases). This CDR3 comprises 13 residues. The germline V and J ends were trimmed by 1 base and 9 bases, with 13 bases remaining between them. Germline-derived CDR1 and CDR2 are SGHRS and YFSETQ. The CDR3 DNA sequence: TGCGCCAGCAGCTTGCGGGACCGAGGTAAAGCTTTCTTT. It codes for CASSLRDRGKAFF.

The table lists this clonotype with many counts. The chain has TRBV5-1 and TRBJ2-1; 14 bases fit TRBD2. The CDR3 is 16 residues long. The germline V gene encodes CDR1 SGHRS and CDR2 YFSETQ. V lost 4 bases, J lost 4 bases, and 4 bases stayed unmatched. Here the CDR3 DNA reads TGCGCCAGCAGCGCTGGACTAGCGGGGGGATACAATGAGCAGTTCTTC. Translated, it gives CASSAGLAGGYNEQFF.

Ten or more counts support this clonotype. The chain combines TRBV28 with TRBJ1-4; TRBD1 is a possible D gene (6 bases). This CDR3 region has 15 residues. V was trimmed by 5 bases and J by 0 bases, leaving 10 bases between them. The germline CDR1 and CDR2 sequences are MDHEN and SYDVKM. The CDR3 sequence is CASSGPGATNEKLFF. As DNA, the CDR3 is TGTGCCAGCAGTGGGCCAGGGGCAACTAATGAAAAACTGTTTTTT. The variable domain in full, completed from reference TRBV28 and TRBJ1-4, reads DVKVTQSSRYLVKRTGEKVFLECVQDMDHENMFWYRQDPGLGLRLIYFSYDVKMKEKGDIPEGYSVSREKKERFSLILESASTNQTSMYLCASSGPGATNEKLFFGSGTQLSVL.

Ten or more counts support this clonotype. The CDR3 DNA sequence: TGTGCCAGCCAGCAGGGGGCGACCTACGAGCAGTACTTC. This translates into CASQQGATYEQYF. The chain carries TRBV28 and TRBJ2-7; 8 bases agree with TRBD1. In germline, CDR1 is MDHEN, CDR2 SYDVKM. This CDR3 region has 13 residues. V dropped 8 bases and J dropped 2; count of bases not matched to a gene: 5.

This clonotype showed up just a few times. The genes are TRBV29-1 and TRBJ2-1; TRBD2 agrees at 8 bases. Trimming cost V 3 bases and J 9 bases; bases outside gene matches: 7. The CDR3 has 13 residues. Germline values: CDR1 SQVTM, CDR2 ANQGSEA. CDR3 DNA: TGCAGCGTTGACCAGCGGGGGTATATTGAGCAGTTCTTC. Translating it yields CSVDQRGYIEQFF.

This clonotype has a count of ten or more. The chain uses TRBV12-3 or TRBV12-4 and TRBJ2-7; D remains unclear. The CDR3 spans 14 residues. Trimming took off 2 bases at V and 0 bases at J, with 8 bases between the two ends. For the CDR3, the DNA is TGTGCCAGCAGTTTATACCGGCGCTCCTACGAGCAGTACTTC. Protein sequence: CASSLYRRSYEQYF.

This clonotype was seen repeatedly, ten times or more. The J gene is TRBJ1-1, the V gene TRBV12-3 or TRBV12-4; tentative D call: TRBD1 (5 bases). The CDR3 runs 14 residues. Trimming pared 7 bases from V and 4 bases from J, leaving 16 bases between. In DNA, the CDR3 is TGTGCCAGCAAGCAATGGGGGACGCGCACTGAAGCTTTCTTT. Its protein product is CASKQWGTRTEAFF.

This clonotype was counted between two and nine times. The chain joins TRBV7-2 to TRBJ2-7, with TRBD1 matching 7 bases. The CDR3 loop spans 14 amino acids. Germline V gene lookup returns CDR1 SGHTA and CDR2 FQGNSA. Germline trimming cut 5 bases from V and 4 bases from J; bases unmatched to any gene: 8. The DNA for the CDR3 is TGTGCCAGCAGCCCTAACAGGGGAAAATACGAGCAGTACTTC. It is translated as CASSPNRGKYEQYF. The full variable domain, its missing parts supplied by reference TRBV7-2 and TRBJ2-7, is GAGVSQSPSNKVTEKGKDVELRCDPISGHTALYWYRQSLGQGLEFLIYFQGNSAPDKSGLPSDRFSAERTGGSVSTLTIQRTQQEDSAVYLCASSPNRGKYEQYFGPGTRLTVT.

In this sample, this clonotype turned up a few times. This CDR3 is CASTTQGQGYEKLFF. The DNA for the CDR3 is TGCGCCAGCACCACCCAGGGCCAGGGGTATGAAAAACTGTTTTTT. The rearrangement joins TRBV5-1 to TRBJ1-4; TRBD1 might be the D (6 bases). Germline-derived CDR1 and CDR2 are SGHRS and YFSETQ. The length of the CDR3 is 15 residues. Between the trimmed V and J ends, which lost 6 bases and 6 bases, there was a span of 18 bases.

This clonotype has a count of ten or more. The CDR3 region is CASSRRTARTDTQYF. CDR3 DNA: TGTGCCAGCAGCCGCCGGACAGCGCGTACAGATACGCAGTATTTT. This rearrangement joins TRBV7-3 to TRBJ2-3; D is perhaps TRBD1 (6 bases). The CDR3 loop spans 15 amino acids. In germline, CDR1 is SGHTA, CDR2 FQGTGA. Trimming pared 5 bases from V and 3 bases from J, leaving 15 bases between. The full variable domain, rest sourced from reference TRBV7-3 and TRBJ2-3, is GAGVSQTPSNKVTEKGKYVELRCDPISGHTALYWYRQSLGQGPEFLIYFQGTGAADDSGLPNDRFFAVRPEGSVSTLKIQRTERGDSAVYLCASSRRTARTDTQYFGPGTRLTVL.

With regard to this clonotype: With only one base between it and a far larger clone, this is likely a read error. The chain carries TRBV5-1 and TRBJ2-1, with unresolved D. Germline V CDR1 and CDR2: SGHRS, YFSETQ. The CDR3 runs to 15 residues. Here the CDR3 DNA reads TGTGCCAGCAGCTCAACAGAGTACTCCTACAATGAGCAGTTCTTC. Its protein product is CASSSTEYSYNEQFF. The full variable domain, with the rest looked up from reference TRBV5-1 and TRBJ2-1, is KAGVTQTPRYLIKTRGQQVTLSCSPISGHRSVSWYQQTPGQGLQFLFEYFSETQRNKGNFPGRFSGRQFSNSRSEMNVSTLELGDSALYLCASSSTEYSYNEQFFGPGTRLTVL.

This clonotype was observed a handful of times. The chain is built from TRBV7-8 and TRBJ2-1, with 7 positions matching TRBD1. The V gene's germline CDR1 is SGHVS and CDR2 FQNEAQ. The CDR3 consists of 14 residues. V gave up 5 bases and J gave up 4 bases; unmatched junction bases: 5. CDR3 region: CASSPRTGYNEQFF. The CDR3, as DNA: TGTGCCAGCAGCCCGAGGACAGGTTACAATGAGCAGTTCTTC.

This clonotype was picked up many times. V and J are TRBV28 and TRBJ2-7; possible D gene TRBD1, 5 bases. The CDR3 length is 14 residues. Trimming pared 6 bases from V and 4 bases from J, leaving 16 bases between. CDR1 and CDR2 from the germline V gene are MDHEN and SYDVKM. CDR3 coding DNA: TGTGCCAGCAGGTCCGGACAACCCGGATACGAGCAGTACTTC. Encoded protein: CASRSGQPGYEQYF.

This clonotype came up a few times. This rearrangement joins TRBV6-5 to TRBJ1-5; the D gene is possibly TRBD1 (5 bases). In germline, CDR1 is MNHEY, CDR2 SVGAGI. V was trimmed by 0 bases and J by 0 bases, leaving 9 bases between them. This CDR3 has 16 amino acids. The CDR3 sequence: CASSYSQGHSNQPQHF. The CDR3, as DNA: TGTGCCAGCAGTTACTCTCAGGGTCATAGCAATCAGCCCCAGCATTTT.

This clonotype was seen repeatedly, ten times or more. CDR3 sequence reads: CASLSGTSTDTQYF. CDR3 in DNA: TGTGCCAGCTTATCGGGGACTAGCACAGATACGCAGTATTTT. The rearrangement uses TRBV6-1 and TRBJ2-3, with a possible D match to TRBD2 (6 bases). Germline CDR1 MNHNS, CDR2 SASEGT. This CDR3 is built from 14 residues. Between the trimmed V and J ends, which lost 8 bases and 0 bases, there was a span of 12 bases.

This clonotype was recorded at least ten times. The chain recombines TRBV18 with TRBJ2-1; D unresolved. Between the trimmed V and J ends, which lost 3 bases and 8 bases, there was a span of 14 bases. Germline V CDR1 and CDR2: KGHSH, LQKENI. The CDR3 loop spans 14 amino acids. The CDR3 DNA reads TGTGCCAGCTCACCTAGAGCTCCAGCCGATGAGCAGTTCTTC. It is translated as CASSPRAPADEQFF.

This clonotype was seen at least ten times. The genes are TRBV6-1 and TRBJ2-7; 7 bases map to TRBD1. Germline CDR1 MNHNS, CDR2 SASEGT. The CDR3 has 18 residues. Trimming cost V 6 bases and J 0 bases; bases outside gene matches: 17. In DNA, the CDR3 is TGTGCCAGCAGGGAAAGTACACTTCCGAAGGGGGCCTCCTACGAGCAGTACTTC. Protein product: CASRESTLPKGASYEQYF.

The sample holds many counts of this clonotype. The chain combines TRBV12-3 or TRBV12-4 with TRBJ2-2, with D tentatively TRBD1 (6 bases). Trimming cost V 6 bases and J 1 base, with 9 bases left between them. CDR3 length: 14 residues. The CDR3 protein is CASSLDRNTGELFF. The CDR3 nucleotides are TGTGCCAGCAGCTTGGACAGGAACACCGGGGAGCTGTTTTTT.

This clonotype was seen repeatedly, ten times or more. V is TRBV5-1 and J is TRBJ2-3; 7 bases fit TRBD1. The germline V gene has CDR1 SGHRS and CDR2 YFSETQ. The junction had 3 bases not matched to a gene; V was cut back by 1 base and J by 4 bases. This CDR3 spans 14 amino acids. CDR3: CASSLSQGADTQYF. CDR3 nucleotides: TGCGCCAGCAGCTTGAGCCAGGGGGCAGATACGCAGTATTTT.

This chain joins TRBV7-8 and TRBJ1-1, with a weak D call TRBD1 (5 bases). CDR1 and CDR2 (germline): SGHVS, FQNEAQ. The CDR3 has 13 amino acids. Trimming stripped 11 bases from V and 0 bases from J, with 13 bases between. CDR3 in DNA: TGTGCCTGGAGGAGCAGGGTGAACACTGAAGCTTTCTTT. It is translated as CAWRSRVNTEAFF.